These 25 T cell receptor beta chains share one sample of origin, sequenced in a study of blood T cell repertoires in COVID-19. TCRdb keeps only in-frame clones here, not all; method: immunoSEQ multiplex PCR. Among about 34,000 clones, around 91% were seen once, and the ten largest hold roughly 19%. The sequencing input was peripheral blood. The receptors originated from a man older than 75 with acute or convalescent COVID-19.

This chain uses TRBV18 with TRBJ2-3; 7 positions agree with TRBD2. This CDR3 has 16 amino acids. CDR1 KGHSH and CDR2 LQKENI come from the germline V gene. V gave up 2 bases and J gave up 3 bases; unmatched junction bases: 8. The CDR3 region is CASSPFSGGKTDTQYF. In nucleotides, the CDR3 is TGTGCCAGCTCACCATTCTCCGGGGGGAAGACAGATACGCAGTATTTT.

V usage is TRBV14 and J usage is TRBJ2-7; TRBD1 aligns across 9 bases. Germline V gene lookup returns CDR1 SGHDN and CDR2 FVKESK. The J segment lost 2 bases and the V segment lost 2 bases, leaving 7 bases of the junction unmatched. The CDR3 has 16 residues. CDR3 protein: CASSQTQGAQAYEQYF. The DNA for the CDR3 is TGTGCCAGCAGCCAAACACAGGGGGCCCAAGCCTACGAGCAGTACTTC.

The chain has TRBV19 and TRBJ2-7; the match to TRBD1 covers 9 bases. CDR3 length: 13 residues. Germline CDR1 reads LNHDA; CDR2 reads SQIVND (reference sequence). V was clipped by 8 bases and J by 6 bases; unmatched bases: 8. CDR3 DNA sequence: TGTGCCAGTGGGACAGGGAGGGCCGGCGAGCAGTACTTC. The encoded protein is CASGTGRAGEQYF.

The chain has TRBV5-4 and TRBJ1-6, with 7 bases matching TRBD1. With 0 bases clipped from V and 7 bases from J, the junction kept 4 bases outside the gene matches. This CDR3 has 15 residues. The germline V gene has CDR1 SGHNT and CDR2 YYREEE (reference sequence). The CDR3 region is CASSLDRGNNSPLHF. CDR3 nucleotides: TGTGCCAGCAGCTTGGACAGGGGAAACAATTCACCCCTCCACTTT.

CDR3 loop: CASTSPGQGNTEAFF. Here the CDR3 DNA reads TGTGCCAGCACCTCTCCGGGACAGGGGAACACTGAAGCTTTCTTT. The chain carries TRBV5-8 and TRBJ1-1; 9 bases map to TRBD1. The V gene's germline CDR1 is SGHTS and CDR2 YDEGEE. V trimming: 6 bases; J trimming: 1 base; junction bases outside the gene matches: 7. This CDR3 contains 15 residues.

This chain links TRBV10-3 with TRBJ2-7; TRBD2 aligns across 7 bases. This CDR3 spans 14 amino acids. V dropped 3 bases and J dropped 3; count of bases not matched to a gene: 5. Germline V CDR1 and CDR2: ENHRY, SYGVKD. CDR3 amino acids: CAISDERGYYEQYF. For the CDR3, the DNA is TGTGCCATCAGTGACGAGCGGGGCTACTACGAGCAGTACTTC.

The CDR3 is CASSPIHTGDPTAQHF. For the CDR3, the DNA is TGTGCCAGCAGCCCTATACACACAGGGGACCCCACGGCCCAGCATTTT. The chain couples TRBV11-2 to TRBJ1-5; 7 nucleotides match TRBD1. Trimming removed 5 bases from V and 11 bases from J; junction bases left unmatched: 18. Germline V gene lookup returns CDR1 SGHAT and CDR2 FQNNGV. This CDR3 is built from 16 residues.

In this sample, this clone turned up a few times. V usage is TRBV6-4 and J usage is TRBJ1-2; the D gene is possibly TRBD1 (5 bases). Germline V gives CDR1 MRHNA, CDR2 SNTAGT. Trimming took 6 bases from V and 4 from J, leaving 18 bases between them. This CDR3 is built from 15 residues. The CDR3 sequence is CASSPRQTFPYGYTF. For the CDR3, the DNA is TGTGCCAGCAGCCCCCGACAGACTTTCCCCTATGGCTACACCTTC.

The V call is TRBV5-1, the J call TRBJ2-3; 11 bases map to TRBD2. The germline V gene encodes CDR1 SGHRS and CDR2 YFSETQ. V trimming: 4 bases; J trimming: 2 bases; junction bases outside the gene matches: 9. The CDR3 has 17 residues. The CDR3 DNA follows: TGCGCCAGCAGCCTTTTTAGTAGCGGGGGGGACACAGATACGCAGTATTTT. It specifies CASSLFSSGGDTDTQYF.

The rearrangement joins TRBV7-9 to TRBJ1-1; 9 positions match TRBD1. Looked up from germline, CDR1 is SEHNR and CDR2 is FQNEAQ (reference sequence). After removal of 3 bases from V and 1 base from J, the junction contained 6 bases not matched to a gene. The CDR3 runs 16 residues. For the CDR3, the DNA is TGTGCCAGCAGCTTGCCCAGGGGACAGGGGAACACTGAAGCTTTCTTT. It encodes CASSLPRGQGNTEAFF.

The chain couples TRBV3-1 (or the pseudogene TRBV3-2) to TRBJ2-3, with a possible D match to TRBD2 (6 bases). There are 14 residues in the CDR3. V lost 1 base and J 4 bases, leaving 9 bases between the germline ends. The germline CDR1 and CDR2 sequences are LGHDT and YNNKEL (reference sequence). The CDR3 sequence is CASSQVAASDTQYF. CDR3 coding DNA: TGTGCCAGCAGCCAAGTAGCGGCTTCAGATACGCAGTATTTT.

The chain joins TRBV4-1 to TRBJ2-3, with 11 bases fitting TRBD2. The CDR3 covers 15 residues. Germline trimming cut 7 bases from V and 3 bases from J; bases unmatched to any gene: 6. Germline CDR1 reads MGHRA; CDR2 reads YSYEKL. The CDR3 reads CASTPSGGRTDTQYF. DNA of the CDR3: TGCGCCAGCACTCCTAGCGGGGGGAGAACAGATACGCAGTATTTT.

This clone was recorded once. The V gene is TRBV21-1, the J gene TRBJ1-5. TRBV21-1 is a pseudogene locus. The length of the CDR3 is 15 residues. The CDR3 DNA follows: TGTGCCAGCAGCAAAGGGAGGGAGCAAAATCAGCCCCAGCATTTT. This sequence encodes CASSKGREQNQPQHF.

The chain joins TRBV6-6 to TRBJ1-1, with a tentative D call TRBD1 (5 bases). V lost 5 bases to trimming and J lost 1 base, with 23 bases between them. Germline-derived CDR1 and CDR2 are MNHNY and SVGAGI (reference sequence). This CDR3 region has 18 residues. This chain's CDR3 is CASSRMTSPKTGNTEAFF. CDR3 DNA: TGTGCCAGCAGTCGTATGACAAGCCCAAAAACAGGGAACACTGAAGCTTTCTTT.

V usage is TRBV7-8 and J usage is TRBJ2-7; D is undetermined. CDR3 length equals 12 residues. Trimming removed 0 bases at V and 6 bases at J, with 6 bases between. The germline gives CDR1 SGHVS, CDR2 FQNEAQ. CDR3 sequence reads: CASSLAGREQYF. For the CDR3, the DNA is TGTGCCAGCAGCTTAGCTGGCCGCGAGCAGTACTTC. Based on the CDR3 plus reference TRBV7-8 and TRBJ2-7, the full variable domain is GAGVSQSPRYKVAKRGQDVALRCDPISGHVSLFWYQQALGQGPEFLTYFQNEAQLDKSGLPSDRFFAERPEGSVSTLKIQRTQQEDSAVYLCASSLAGREQYFGPGTRLTVT.

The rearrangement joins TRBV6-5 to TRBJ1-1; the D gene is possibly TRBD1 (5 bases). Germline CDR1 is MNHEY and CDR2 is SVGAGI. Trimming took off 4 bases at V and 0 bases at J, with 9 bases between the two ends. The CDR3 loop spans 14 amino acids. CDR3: CASSSTQVNTEAFF. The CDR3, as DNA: TGTGCCAGCAGTTCTACACAGGTGAACACTGAAGCTTTCTTT.

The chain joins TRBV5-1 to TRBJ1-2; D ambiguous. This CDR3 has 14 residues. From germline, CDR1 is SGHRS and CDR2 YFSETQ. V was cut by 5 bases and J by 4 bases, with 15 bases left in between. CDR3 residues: CASREKEVVYGYTF. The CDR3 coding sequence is TGCGCCAGCAGGGAGAAGGAGGTGGTCTATGGCTACACCTTC.

DNA for the CDR3: TGTGCCAGCAGCAAAGTGGAGGGGGCGGGAACTGAAGCTTTCTTT. Its protein is CASSKVEGAGTEAFF. The rearrangement uses TRBV21-1 and TRBJ1-1; TRBD1 is the table's D call and was not checked against the DNA. TRBV21-1 is assigned pseudogene status. The length of the CDR3 is 15 residues.

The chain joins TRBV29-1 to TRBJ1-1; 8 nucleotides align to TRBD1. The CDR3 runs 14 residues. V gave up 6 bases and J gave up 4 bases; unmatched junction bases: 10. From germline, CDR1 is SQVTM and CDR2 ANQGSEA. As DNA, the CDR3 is TGCAGCGTCGTGGGCTACAGGGGGATCACTGAAGCTTTCTTT. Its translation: CSVVGYRGITEAFF.

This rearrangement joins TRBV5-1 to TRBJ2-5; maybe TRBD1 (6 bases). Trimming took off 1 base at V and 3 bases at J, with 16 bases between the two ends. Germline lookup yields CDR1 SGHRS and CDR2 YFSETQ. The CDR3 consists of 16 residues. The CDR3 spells CASSLHGRGGEETQYF. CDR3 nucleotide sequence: TGCGCCAGCAGCTTGCATGGCAGGGGCGGAGAAGAGACCCAGTACTTC.

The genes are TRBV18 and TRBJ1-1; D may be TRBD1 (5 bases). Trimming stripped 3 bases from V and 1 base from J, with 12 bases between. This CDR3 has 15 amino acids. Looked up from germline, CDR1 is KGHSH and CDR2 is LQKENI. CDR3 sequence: CASSPGRRGNTEAFF. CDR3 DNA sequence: TGTGCCAGCTCACCGGGACGGAGGGGGAACACTGAAGCTTTCTTT.

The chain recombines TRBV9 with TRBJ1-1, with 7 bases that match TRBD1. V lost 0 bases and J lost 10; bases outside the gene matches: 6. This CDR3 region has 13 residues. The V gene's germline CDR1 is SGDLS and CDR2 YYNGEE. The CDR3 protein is CASSVVSGGRAFF. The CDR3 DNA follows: TGTGCCAGCAGCGTAGTTTCAGGGGGACGAGCTTTCTTT.

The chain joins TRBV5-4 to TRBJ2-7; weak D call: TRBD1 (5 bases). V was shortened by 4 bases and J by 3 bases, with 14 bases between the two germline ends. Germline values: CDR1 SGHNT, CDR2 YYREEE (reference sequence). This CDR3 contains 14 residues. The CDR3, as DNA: TGTGCCAGCAGCCCAGGGAAAGGGGTCTACGAGCAGTACTTC. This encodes CASSPGKGVYEQYF.

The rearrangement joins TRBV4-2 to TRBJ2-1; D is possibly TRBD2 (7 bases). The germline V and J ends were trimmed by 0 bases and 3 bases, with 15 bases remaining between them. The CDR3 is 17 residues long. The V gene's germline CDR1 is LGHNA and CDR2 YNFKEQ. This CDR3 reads CASSQEAAGALYNEQFF. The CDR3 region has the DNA TGTGCCAGCAGCCAAGAGGCGGCGGGGGCCCTCTACAATGAGCAGTTCTTC.

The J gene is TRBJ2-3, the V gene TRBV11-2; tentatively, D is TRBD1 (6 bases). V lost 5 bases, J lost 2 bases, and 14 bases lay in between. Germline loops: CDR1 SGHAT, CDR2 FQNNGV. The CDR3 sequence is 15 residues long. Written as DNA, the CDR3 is TGTGCCAGCAGCCCTTCGGGACATCCCACAGATACGCAGTATTTT. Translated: CASSPSGHPTDTQYF.